Shown below are 20 T cell receptor beta chains from a single sample sequenced in a study of PD-1 blockade in classical Hodgkin lymphoma. Data came from immunoSEQ multiplex PCR; TCRdb stores just in-frame clones and leaves some out. The sample has about 13,000 clones; approximately 92% are singletons. Each of the patients experienced relapse following autologous stem cell transplantation, and their brentuximab vedotin exposure differed. The specimen comprised peripheral blood mononuclear cells (PBMCs), sampled at baseline. The receptors come from a human donor with classical Hodgkin lymphoma.

The rearrangement links TRBV5-1 to TRBJ1-4; D gene ambiguous. Trimming took 0 bases from V and 10 from J, leaving 10 bases between them. This CDR3 has 13 amino acids. In germline, CDR1 is SGHRS, CDR2 YFSETQ. CDR3 loop: CASSLERARKLFF. The CDR3 bases are TGCGCCAGCAGCTTGGAGAGGGCGCGAAAACTGTTTTTT.

The chain has TRBV9 and TRBJ2-1; 8 bases map to TRBD1. The trim removed 0 bases at V and 7 bases at J, leaving 9 bases unmatched. Germline CDR1 SGDLS, CDR2 YYNGEE. This CDR3 spans 16 amino acids. The CDR3 DNA follows: TGTGCCAGCAGCGTAGCTCCAGGGGGCTTTGTAAATGAGCAGTTCTTC. Its translation: CASSVAPGGFVNEQFF.

This clone occurred a few times. V gene TRBV6-5 combines with J gene TRBJ2-2; D call uncertain. The CDR3 length is 15 residues. V lost 5 bases to trimming and J lost 6 bases, with 16 bases between them. Germline V lookup: CDR1 MNHEY, CDR2 SVGAGI. DNA of the CDR3: TGTGCCAGCAGTCATAAGTCGTGGTTACCCGGGGAGCTGTTTTTT. Translation: CASSHKSWLPGELFF.

The V and J genes are TRBV7-9 and TRBJ2-5, with 9 bases matching TRBD1. V lost 6 bases and J lost 7; bases outside the gene matches: 9. CDR1 and CDR2 (germline): SEHNR, FQNEAQ (reference sequence). This CDR3 spans 14 amino acids. The CDR3 region is CASRTTGGAGTQYF. The CDR3 nucleotides are TGTGCCAGCAGAACTACAGGGGGCGCAGGGACCCAGTACTTC.

V is TRBV7-9 and J is TRBJ1-1; 7 nucleotides align to TRBD1. The junction had 6 bases not matched to a gene; V was cut back by 6 bases and J by 2 bases. Germline V gene lookup returns CDR1 SEHNR and CDR2 FQNEAQ (reference sequence). The CDR3 extends over 14 amino acids. DNA for the CDR3: TGTGCCAGCAGGACAGACAGGGTTAACACTGAAGCTTTCTTT. As protein: CASRTDRVNTEAFF.

The rearrangement uses TRBV6-6 and TRBJ2-2; D is possibly TRBD1 (5 bases). The CDR3 loop spans 14 amino acids. V gave up 5 bases and J gave up 1 base, with 8 bases separating them. Germline-derived CDR1 and CDR2 are MNHNY and SVGAGI (reference sequence). The chain's CDR3 is CASSPTENTGELFF. CDR3 sequence (DNA): TGTGCCAGCAGTCCGACAGAGAACACCGGGGAGCTGTTTTTT.

The rearrangement joins TRBV6-4 to TRBJ2-1; D may correspond to TRBD1 or TRBD2 (6 bases each). This CDR3 spans 16 amino acids. V dropped 4 bases and J dropped 7 bases, with 20 bases sitting between them. The germline CDR1 and CDR2 sequences are MRHNA and SNTAGT. For the CDR3, the DNA is TGTGCCAGCAGTGCATCCTTTGAGGGGGGTTCGAATGAGCAGTTCTTC. Translated, it gives CASSASFEGGSNEQFF.

The V and J genes are TRBV5-1 and TRBJ1-2, with D perhaps TRBD1 (6 bases). V lost 4 bases to trimming and J lost 13 bases, with 20 bases between them. This CDR3 contains 13 residues. In germline, CDR1 is SGHRS, CDR2 YFSETQ. The CDR3: CASSGDNTSRGTF. CDR3 bases: TGCGCCAGCAGCGGGGACAACACTTCAAGAGGCACCTTC.

This chain uses TRBV18 with TRBJ2-7, with TRBD2 as a possible D gene (5 bases). The V and J ends lost 8 bases and 0 bases respectively, with 14 bases between them. There are 14 residues in the CDR3. From germline, CDR1 is KGHSH and CDR2 LQKENI. The CDR3 sequence is CASGGGSASYEQYF. CDR3 sequence (DNA): TGTGCCAGCGGCGGAGGTAGCGCCTCCTACGAGCAGTACTTC. The variable domain in full, completed from reference TRBV18 and TRBJ2-7, reads NAGVMQNPRHLVRRRGQEARLRCSPMKGHSHVYWYRQLPEEGLKFMVYLQKENIIDESGMPKERFSAEFPKEGPSILRIQQVVRGDSAAYFCASGGGSASYEQYFGPGTRLTVT.

The rearrangement uses TRBV5-6 and TRBJ1-1, with D unclear. V shed 6 bases and J shed 1 base, with 10 bases lying between them. This CDR3 has 13 residues. Germline values: CDR1 SGHDT, CDR2 YYEEEE. CDR3 in amino acids: CASIVRGNTEAFF. DNA of the CDR3: TGTGCCAGCATCGTTCGGGGGAACACTGAAGCTTTCTTT.

This chain uses TRBV10-1 with TRBJ2-2, with D unresolved. V was cut by 6 bases and J by 8 bases, with 13 bases left in between. CDR3 length: 13 residues. Per germline, CDR1 WNHNN and CDR2 SYGVQD (reference sequence). The CDR3 nucleotides read TGCGCCAGCAGGGAAAATACGCGGGGGGAGCTGTTTTTT. It is translated as CASRENTRGELFF.

This clone was recorded only once. The chain carries TRBV19 and TRBJ1-1; D call uncertain. Per the germline V gene, CDR1 is LNHDA and CDR2 is SQIVND (reference sequence). V was cut by 7 bases and J by 2 bases, with 11 bases left in between. CDR3 size: 13 residues. The CDR3: CASTLGFNTEAFF. The CDR3 region has the DNA TGTGCCAGTACCCTGGGATTTAACACTGAAGCTTTCTTT.

V usage is TRBV6-5 and J usage is TRBJ1-5, with D perhaps matching TRBD1 (6 bases). The CDR3 spans 15 residues. Germline CDR1 reads MNHEY; CDR2 reads SVGAGI. The germline V and J ends were trimmed by 5 bases and 7 bases, with 18 bases remaining between them. The CDR3 is CASSSRGRGGQPQHF. The CDR3 DNA follows: TGTGCCAGCAGTAGCCGGGGGAGGGGGGGGCAGCCCCAGCATTTT.

The chain has TRBV11-1 and TRBJ1-1; maybe TRBD1 (6 bases). The length of the CDR3 is 14 residues. Trimming removed 1 base at V and 8 bases at J, with 14 bases between. Germline V gives CDR1 SGHAT, CDR2 FQDESV (reference sequence). This CDR3 is CASSLETGLAEAFF. The DNA for the CDR3 is TGTGCCAGCAGCTTAGAAACAGGGTTGGCGGAAGCTTTCTTT.

The chain joins TRBV6-1 to TRBJ2-3; D is uncertain. The CDR3 totals 15 residues. Germline CDR1 reads MNHNS; CDR2 reads SASEGT. The ends were cut back, 2 bases at V and 6 bases at J, with 15 bases in the middle. The chain's CDR3 is CASSEITDYRDTQYF. The CDR3 DNA follows: TGTGCCAGCAGTGAAATCACCGATTACCGCGATACGCAGTATTTT.

This rearrangement joins TRBV5-1 to TRBJ2-2, with 7 positions matching TRBD1. CDR3 length: 14 amino acids. The germline gives CDR1 SGHRS, CDR2 YFSETQ. V dropped 0 bases and J dropped 7; count of bases not matched to a gene: 3. For the CDR3, the DNA is TGCGCCAGCAGCTTGGATCCAGGGGGCGGGGAGCTGTTTTTT. Translating gives CASSLDPGGGELFF.

V gene TRBV2 combines with J gene TRBJ2-5, with unresolved D. The V gene lost 8 bases and the J gene lost 5 bases, with 15 bases spanning the gap. Germline V gene lookup returns CDR1 SNHLY and CDR2 FYNNEI. CDR3 length: 13 residues. CDR3 sequence reads: CASVGFLGETQYF. The CDR3, as DNA: TGTGCCAGCGTCGGTTTTCTGGGTGAGACCCAGTACTTC.

The rearrangement links TRBV7-9 to TRBJ2-2, with D possibly being TRBD1 (5 bases). This CDR3 comprises 19 residues. V dropped 3 bases and J dropped 1 base, with 21 bases sitting between them. Germline lookup yields CDR1 SEHNR and CDR2 FQNEAQ (reference sequence). CDR3 residues: CASSFRSLPPTGNTGELFF. In DNA form, the CDR3 reads TGTGCCAGCAGCTTTCGGTCACTACCTCCCACAGGGAACACCGGGGAGCTGTTTTTT.

The chain joins TRBV6-4 to TRBJ1-5; 7 bases are shared with TRBD1. CDR1 MRHNA and CDR2 SNTAGT come from the germline V gene. This CDR3 has 15 amino acids. Trimming took 5 bases from V and 6 from J; bases not matched to a gene: 10. CDR3 protein: CASSHRGVYSQPQHF. The DNA of the CDR3 is TGTGCCAGCAGTCACAGGGGAGTCTATTCTCAGCCCCAGCATTTT.

V and J are TRBV28 and TRBJ2-1; 9 bases line up with TRBD2. CDR1 MDHEN and CDR2 SYDVKM come from the germline V gene. The CDR3 runs to 14 residues. Trimming at V came to 4 bases and at J to 3 bases, leaving 1 base not matched to a gene. The CDR3 DNA is TGTGCCAGCAGTTCTAGCGGGATCTACAATGAGCAGTTCTTC. This encodes CASSSSGIYNEQFF.